This T cell receptor beta chain emerged from a study of T-cell reconstitution after alpha-beta-depleted transplantation in children. Study conclusions and caveats: At day 60, the high TCRbeta diversity found in some patients originated from recipient T cells and thymic progenitors that had survived.

This clonotype was observed at least ten times. Its specificity is not known. Germline CDR1 is SGHAT and CDR2 is FQNNGV. This CDR3 is built from 14 residues. The V gene lost 3 bases and the J gene lost 2 bases, with 11 bases spanning the gap. Unique molecular identifiers were incorporated into the prepared TCRbeta library. Each CDR3 protein gets one entry after TCRdb re-called the PCR reads with MiXCR. The table shows hundreds of thousands of distinct CDR3 sequences, with roughly a tenth occurring only once. The sample consisted of PBMCs, taken before TCRalphabeta/CD19-depleted stem cell transplant. This TCR derives from a child aged 2 to 9 with inherited bone marrow failure, due to receive a stem cell transplant. The chain links TRBV11-2 to TRBJ2-7; D uncertain. CDR3 DNA: TGTGCCAGCAGCTTCCTCTCGGGCCCCTACGAGCAGTACTTC. Amino acids: CASSFLSGPYEQYF.